Given below is one T cell receptor beta chain in context. Its antigen remains unknown. Samples of blood were obtained at baseline, on cycle 4 day 1, and on cycle 7 day 1. Trimming stripped 5 bases from V and 6 bases from J, with 11 bases between. Germline V gene sequence: CDR1 LNHDA, CDR2 SQIVND (reference sequence). The CDR3 totals 13 residues. This sample was taken from a study of OX40 agonist ivuxolimab in advanced cancers. As for the study in general: Those treated in dose escalation had hepatocellular carcinoma, melanoma, renal cell cancer or head and neck cancer. The group had a mean age of around 60 years, ranged from about 23 to 79, and was roughly 83% male.

Data came from immunoSEQ multiplex PCR; TCRdb stores just in-frame clones and leaves some out. Of 40,000 to 60,000 clones in the sample, approximately 79% were seen once. Study-wide points: Averaged across samples, CD8+ T cells carried more expanded clones than CD4+ did.

This rearrangement joins TRBV19 to TRBJ1-5; D not resolved. This clonotype was obtained from an adult with an advanced solid tumor such as melanoma, head and neck, liver or kidney cancer. The sequenced sample was CD4+ or CD8+ T cells sorted from blood, obtained in a trial of the OX40 agonist ivuxolimab. The CDR3 DNA reads TGTGCCAGTAGTTTGCGGAACACTCAGCCCCAGCATTTT. Translation gives CASSLRNTQPQHF.